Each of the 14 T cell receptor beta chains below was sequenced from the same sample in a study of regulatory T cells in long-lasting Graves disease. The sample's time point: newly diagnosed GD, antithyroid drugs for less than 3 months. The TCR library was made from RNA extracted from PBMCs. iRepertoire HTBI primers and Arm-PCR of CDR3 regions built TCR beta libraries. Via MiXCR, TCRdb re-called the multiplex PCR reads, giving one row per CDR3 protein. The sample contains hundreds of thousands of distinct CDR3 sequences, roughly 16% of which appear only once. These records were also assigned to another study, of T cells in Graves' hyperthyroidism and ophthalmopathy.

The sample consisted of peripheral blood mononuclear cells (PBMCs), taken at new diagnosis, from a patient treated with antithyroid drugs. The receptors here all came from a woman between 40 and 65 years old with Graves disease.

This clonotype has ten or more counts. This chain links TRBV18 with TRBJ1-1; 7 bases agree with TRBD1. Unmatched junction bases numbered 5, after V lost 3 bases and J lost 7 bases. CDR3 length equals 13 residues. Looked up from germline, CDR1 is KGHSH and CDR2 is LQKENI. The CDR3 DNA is TGTGCCAGCTCACCGTCACAGGGGAATGAAGCTTTCTTT. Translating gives CASSPSQGNEAFF.

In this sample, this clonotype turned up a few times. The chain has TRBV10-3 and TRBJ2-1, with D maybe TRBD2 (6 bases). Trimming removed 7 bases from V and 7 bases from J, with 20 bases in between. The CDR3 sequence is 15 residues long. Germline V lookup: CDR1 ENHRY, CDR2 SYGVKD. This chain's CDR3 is CAIKAGTDSENEQFF. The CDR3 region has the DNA TGTGCCATCAAGGCGGGGACTGATAGCGAGAATGAGCAGTTCTTC.

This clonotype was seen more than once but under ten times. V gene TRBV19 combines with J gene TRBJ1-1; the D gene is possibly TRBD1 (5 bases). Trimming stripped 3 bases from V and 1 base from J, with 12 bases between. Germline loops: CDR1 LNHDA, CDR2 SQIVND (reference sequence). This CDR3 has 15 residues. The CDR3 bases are TGTGCCAGTAGTATCAAGGGGAGGCAGAACACTGAAGCTTTCTTT. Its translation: CASSIKGRQNTEAFF.

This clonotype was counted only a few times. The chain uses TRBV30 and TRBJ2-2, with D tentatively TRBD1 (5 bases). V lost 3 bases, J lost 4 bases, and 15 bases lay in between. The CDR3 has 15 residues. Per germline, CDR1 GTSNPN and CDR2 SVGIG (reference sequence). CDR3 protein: CAWSPDSPSTGELFF. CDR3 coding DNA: TGTGCCTGGAGCCCAGACAGCCCGTCCACCGGGGAGCTGTTTTTT.

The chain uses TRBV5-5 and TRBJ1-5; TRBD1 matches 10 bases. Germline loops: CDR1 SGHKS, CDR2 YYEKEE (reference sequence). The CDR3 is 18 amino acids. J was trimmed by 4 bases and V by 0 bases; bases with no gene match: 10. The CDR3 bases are TGTGCCAGCAGCTTGGAGTATGGGACAGGGGACTGGAATCAGCCCCAGCATTTT. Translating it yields CASSLEYGTGDWNQPQHF.

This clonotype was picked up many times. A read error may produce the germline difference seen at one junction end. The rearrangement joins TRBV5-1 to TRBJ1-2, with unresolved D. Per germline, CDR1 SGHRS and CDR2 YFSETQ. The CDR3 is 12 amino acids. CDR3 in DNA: TGTGCCAGCAGCTCGGATTGGTATGGCTACACCTTC. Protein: CASSSDWYGYTF.

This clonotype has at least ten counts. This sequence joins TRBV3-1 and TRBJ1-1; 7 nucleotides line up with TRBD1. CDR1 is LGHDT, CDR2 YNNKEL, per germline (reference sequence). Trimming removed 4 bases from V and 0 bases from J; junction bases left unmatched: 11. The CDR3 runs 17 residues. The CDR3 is CASSRVLQGSMNTEAFF. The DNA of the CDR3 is TGTGCCAGCAGCCGGGTCTTACAGGGGTCTATGAACACTGAAGCTTTCTTT.

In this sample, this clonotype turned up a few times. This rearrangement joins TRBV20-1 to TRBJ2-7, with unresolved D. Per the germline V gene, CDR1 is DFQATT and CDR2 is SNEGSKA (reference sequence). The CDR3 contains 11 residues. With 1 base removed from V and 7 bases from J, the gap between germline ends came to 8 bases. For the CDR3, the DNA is TGCAGTGCTAGAGGGGCGGTGGAGCAGTACTTC. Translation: CSARGAVEQYF.

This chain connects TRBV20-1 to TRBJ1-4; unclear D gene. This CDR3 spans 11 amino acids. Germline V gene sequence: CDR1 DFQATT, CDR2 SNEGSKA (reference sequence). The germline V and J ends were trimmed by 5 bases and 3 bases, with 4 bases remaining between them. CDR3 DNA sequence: TGCAGTGCTTCCCCTAATGAAAAACTGTTTTTT. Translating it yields CSASPNEKLFF.

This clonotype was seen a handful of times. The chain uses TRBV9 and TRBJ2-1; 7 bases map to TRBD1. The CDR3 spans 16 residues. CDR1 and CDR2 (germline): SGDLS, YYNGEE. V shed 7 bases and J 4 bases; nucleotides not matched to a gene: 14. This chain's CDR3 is CASSGDRGRTYNEQFF. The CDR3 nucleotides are TGTGCCAGCTCCGGGGATAGGGGGCGGACATACAATGAGCAGTTCTTC.

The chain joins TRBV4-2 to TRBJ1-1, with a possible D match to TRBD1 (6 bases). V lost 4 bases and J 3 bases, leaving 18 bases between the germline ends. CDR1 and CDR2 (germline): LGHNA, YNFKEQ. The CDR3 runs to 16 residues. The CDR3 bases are TGTGCCAGCAGCCGACCTTGGGGGGCGACGGACACTGAAGCTTTCTTT. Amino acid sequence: CASSRPWGATDTEAFF.

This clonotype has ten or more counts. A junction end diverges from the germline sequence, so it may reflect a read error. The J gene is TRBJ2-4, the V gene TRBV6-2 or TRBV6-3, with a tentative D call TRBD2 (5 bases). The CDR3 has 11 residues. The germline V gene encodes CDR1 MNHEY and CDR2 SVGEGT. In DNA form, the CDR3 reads TGTGCCAGCAGTGAAATTGAGGGTGCGGACTTC. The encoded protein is CASSEIEGADF.

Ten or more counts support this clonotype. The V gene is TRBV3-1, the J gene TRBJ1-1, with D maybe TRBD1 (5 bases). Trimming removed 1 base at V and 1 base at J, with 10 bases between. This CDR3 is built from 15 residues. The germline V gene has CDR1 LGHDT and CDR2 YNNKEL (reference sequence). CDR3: CASSQGQGPNTEAFF. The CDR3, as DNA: TGTGCCAGCAGCCAAGGGCAGGGACCGAACACTGAAGCTTTCTTT.

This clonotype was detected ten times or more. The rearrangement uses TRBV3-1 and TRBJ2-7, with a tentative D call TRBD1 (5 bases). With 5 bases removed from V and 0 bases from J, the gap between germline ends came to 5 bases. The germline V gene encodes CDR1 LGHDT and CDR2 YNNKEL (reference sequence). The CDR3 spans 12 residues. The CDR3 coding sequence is TGTGCCAGCAGCAGGGGCTCCTACGAGCAGTACTTC. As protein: CASSRGSYEQYF.